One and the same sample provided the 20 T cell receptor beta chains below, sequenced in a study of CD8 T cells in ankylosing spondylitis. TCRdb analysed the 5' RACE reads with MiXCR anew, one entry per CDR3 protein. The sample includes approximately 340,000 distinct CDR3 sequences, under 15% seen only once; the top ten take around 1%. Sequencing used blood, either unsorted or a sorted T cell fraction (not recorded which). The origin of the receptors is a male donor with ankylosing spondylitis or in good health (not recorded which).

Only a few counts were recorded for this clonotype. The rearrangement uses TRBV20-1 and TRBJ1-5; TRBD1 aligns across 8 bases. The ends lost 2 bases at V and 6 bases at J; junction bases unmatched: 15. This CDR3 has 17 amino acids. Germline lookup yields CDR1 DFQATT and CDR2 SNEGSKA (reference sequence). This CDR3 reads CSARRRKWTGTVQPQHF. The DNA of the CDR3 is TGCAGTGCTAGAAGGAGGAAGTGGACAGGGACTGTTCAGCCCCAGCATTTT.

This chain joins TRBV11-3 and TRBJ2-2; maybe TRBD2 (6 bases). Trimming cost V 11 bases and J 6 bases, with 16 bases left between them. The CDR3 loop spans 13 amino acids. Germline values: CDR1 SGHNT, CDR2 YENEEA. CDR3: CAVGGREAGELFF. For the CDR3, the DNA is TGTGCCGTGGGCGGAAGGGAGGCCGGGGAGCTGTTTTTT.

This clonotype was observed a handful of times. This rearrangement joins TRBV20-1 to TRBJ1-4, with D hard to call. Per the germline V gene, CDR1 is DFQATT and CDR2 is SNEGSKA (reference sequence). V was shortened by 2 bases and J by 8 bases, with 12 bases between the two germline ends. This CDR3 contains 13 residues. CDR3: CSARKDNSEKLFF. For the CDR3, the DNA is TGCAGTGCTAGAAAGGATAACTCGGAAAAACTGTTTTTT.

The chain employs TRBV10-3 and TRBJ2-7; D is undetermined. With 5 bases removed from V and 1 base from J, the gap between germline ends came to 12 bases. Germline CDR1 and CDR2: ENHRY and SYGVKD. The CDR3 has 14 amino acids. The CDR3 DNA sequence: TGTGCCATCAGTTCGGTGGTAGGTTCCTACGAGCAGTACTTC. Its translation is CAISSVVGSYEQYF.

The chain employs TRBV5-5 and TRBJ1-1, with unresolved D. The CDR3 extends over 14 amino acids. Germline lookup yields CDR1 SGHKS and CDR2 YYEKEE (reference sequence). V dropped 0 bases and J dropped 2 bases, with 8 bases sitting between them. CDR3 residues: CASSLDIVNTEAFF. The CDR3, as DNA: TGTGCCAGCAGCTTGGATATAGTAAACACTGAAGCTTTCTTT.

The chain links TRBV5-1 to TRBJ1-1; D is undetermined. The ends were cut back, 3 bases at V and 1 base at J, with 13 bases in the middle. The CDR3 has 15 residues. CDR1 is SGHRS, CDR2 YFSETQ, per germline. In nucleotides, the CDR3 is TGCGCCAGCAGCTCCGTCGGAGGGCCGAACACTGAAGCTTTCTTT. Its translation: CASSSVGGPNTEAFF.

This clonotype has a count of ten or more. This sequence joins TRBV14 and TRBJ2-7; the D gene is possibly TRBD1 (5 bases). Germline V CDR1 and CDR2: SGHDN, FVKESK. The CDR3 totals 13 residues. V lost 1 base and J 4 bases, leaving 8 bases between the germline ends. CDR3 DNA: TGTGCCAGCAGCCAAGGGGCAGGGTACGAGCAGTACTTC. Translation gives CASSQGAGYEQYF.

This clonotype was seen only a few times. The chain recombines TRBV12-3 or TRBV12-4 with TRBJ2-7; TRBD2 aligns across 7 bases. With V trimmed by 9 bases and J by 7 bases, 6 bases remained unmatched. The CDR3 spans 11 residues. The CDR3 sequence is CARHRAGEQYF. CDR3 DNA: TGTGCCAGGCACCGAGCGGGGGAGCAGTACTTC.

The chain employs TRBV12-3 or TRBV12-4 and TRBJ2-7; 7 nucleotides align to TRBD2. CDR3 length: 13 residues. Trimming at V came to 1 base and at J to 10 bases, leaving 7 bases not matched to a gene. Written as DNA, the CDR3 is TGTGCCAGCAGTTTAGGTGGGAAGCGGGATCAGTACTTC. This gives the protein CASSLGGKRDQYF.

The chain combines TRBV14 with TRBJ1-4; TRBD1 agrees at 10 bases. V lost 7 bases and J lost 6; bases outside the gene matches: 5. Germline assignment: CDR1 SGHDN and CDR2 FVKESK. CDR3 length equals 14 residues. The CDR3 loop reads CASIGDRGYEKLFF. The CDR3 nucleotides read TGTGCCAGCATAGGGGACAGGGGATATGAAAAACTGTTTTTT.

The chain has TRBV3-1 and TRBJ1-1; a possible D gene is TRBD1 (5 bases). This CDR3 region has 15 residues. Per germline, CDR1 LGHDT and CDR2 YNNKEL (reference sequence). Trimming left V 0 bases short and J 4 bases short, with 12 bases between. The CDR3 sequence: CASSQEGRGATEAFF. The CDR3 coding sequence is TGTGCCAGCAGCCAAGAGGGGCGCGGGGCCACTGAAGCTTTCTTT.

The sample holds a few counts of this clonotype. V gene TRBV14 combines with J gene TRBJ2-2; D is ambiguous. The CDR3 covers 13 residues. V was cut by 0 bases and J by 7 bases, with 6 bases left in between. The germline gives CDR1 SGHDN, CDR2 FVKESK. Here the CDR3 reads CASSQEIRGELFF. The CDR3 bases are TGTGCCAGCAGCCAAGAGATCCGCGGGGAGCTGTTTTTT. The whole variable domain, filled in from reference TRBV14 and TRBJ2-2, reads EAGVTQFPSHSVIEKGQTVTLRCDPISGHDNLYWYRRVMGKEIKFLLHFVKESKQDESGMPNNRFLAERTGGTYSTLKVQPAELEDSGVYFCASSQEIRGELFFGEGSRLTVL.

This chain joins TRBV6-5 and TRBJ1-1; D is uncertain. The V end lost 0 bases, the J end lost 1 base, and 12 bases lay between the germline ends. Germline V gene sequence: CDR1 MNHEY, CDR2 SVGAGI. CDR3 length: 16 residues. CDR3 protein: CASSYSLTRPNTEAFF. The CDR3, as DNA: TGTGCCAGCAGTTACTCCCTTACCCGACCGAACACTGAAGCTTTCTTT.

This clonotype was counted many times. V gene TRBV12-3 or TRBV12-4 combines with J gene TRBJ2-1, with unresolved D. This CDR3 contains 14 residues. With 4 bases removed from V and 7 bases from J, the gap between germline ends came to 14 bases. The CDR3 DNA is TGTGCCAGCAGTTCGAGTTTCGGTGCGAATGAGCAGTTCTTC. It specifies CASSSSFGANEQFF.

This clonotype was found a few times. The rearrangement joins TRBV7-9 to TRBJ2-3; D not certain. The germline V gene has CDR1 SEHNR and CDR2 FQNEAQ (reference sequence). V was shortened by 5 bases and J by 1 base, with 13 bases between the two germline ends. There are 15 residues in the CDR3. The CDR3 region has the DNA TGTGCCAGCAGCCCCCACCGGTACCGCACAGATACGCAGTATTTT. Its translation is CASSPHRYRTDTQYF.

The CDR3 sequence is CASTNDHRDYKLGELFF. In nucleotides, the CDR3 is TGCGCCAGCACCAACGATCACCGGGACTATAAGCTGGGGGAGCTGTTTTTT. J is TRBJ2-2 and V is TRBV5-1; TRBD2 matches at 7 bases. This CDR3 is 17 amino acids long. Germline CDR1 reads SGHRS; CDR2 reads YFSETQ. The J segment lost 8 bases and the V segment lost 6 bases, leaving 19 bases of the junction unmatched.

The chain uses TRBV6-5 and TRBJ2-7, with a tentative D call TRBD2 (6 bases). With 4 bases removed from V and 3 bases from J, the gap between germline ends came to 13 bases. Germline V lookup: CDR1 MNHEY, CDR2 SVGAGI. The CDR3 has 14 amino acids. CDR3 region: CASSSGRDVYEQYF. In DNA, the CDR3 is TGTGCCAGCAGTTCAGGGCGGGACGTCTACGAGCAGTACTTC.

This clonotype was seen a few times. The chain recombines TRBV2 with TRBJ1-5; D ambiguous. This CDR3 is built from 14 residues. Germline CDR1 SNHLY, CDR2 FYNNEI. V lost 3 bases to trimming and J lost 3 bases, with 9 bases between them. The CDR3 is CASSDRRYNQPQHF. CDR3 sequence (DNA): TGTGCCAGCAGTGACAGACGTTACAATCAGCCCCAGCATTTT.

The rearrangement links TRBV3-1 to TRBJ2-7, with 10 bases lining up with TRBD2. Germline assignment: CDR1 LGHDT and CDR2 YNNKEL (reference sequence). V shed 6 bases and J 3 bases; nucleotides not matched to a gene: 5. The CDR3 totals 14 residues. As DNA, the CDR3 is TGTGCCAGCAGGGGGACTAGCGCGAACTACGAGCAGTACTTC. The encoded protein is CASRGTSANYEQYF.

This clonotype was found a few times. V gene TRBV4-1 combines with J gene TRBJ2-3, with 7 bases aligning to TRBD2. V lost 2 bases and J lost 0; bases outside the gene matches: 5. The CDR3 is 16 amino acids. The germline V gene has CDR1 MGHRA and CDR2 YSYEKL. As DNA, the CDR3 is TGCGCCAGCAGCCAACTTAGCGGGCTTAGCACAGATACGCAGTATTTT. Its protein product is CASSQLSGLSTDTQYF.